This note documents a single TCR beta chain sequence. Its target is not known. This specimen belongs to a study of T cells in Graves' hyperthyroidism and ophthalmopathy. Study context: Peripheral blood was drawn at first diagnosis, prior to all treatment. Study results and limitations: Most clonotypes expanded in thyroid above 0.001 were likewise present in blood.

Trimming shortened V by 5 bases and J by 8 bases, and 14 bases separated the two germline ends. The CDR3 spans 13 residues. A patient was excluded if there was uncontrolled infection, other autoimmune disease, pregnancy or lactation. The authors obtained PBMCs from over 8 ml of fresh peripheral blood. It was RNA transcripts that yielded the amplified TCR beta CDR3 regions. The study used the HTBI primer set for a first-round RT-PCR of the TCR CDR3. TCRdb itself ran the multiplex PCR reads through MiXCR, one entry per CDR3 protein. This sample carries about 600,000 distinct CDR3 sequences, more than 15% of them seen once, and the ten largest clones take roughly 3%.

The clonotype was recovered from a woman aged 40 to 50 with Graves' ophthalmopathy. The gene calls are TRBV12-3 or TRBV12-4 and TRBJ2-3; D unclear. What was sequenced was blood. DNA for the CDR3: TGTGCCAGCAGTCCAGCCACCCGGAGTACGCAGTATTTT. Its protein product is CASSPATRSTQYF.